A single sample is the source of the 10 T cell receptor beta chains below, sequenced in a study of T-cell reconstitution after alpha-beta-depleted transplantation in children (TCRdb year 2016). Broad study findings and their caveats: Over the following months the frequencies of hyperexpanded clones went down, and after one year T-cell counts and TCRbeta diversity were mostly credited to newly produced T cells.

The sample's treatment or condition label is to be understood as: allogeneic hematopoietic cell transplantation with graft depleted of TCRalphabeta T cells and CD19 B cells. Their antigens remain unidentified. Library generation was performed with PCR. The sequencing machine was an Illumina HiSeq 2500. To normalize quantification of the TCRbeta repertoire, the TCR libraries were built with molecular barcoding that relied on unique molecular identifiers. TCRdb reprocessed the public reads (quality trimming at Q25 with fastp, clone calling with MiXCR) and kept in-frame beta chains. For every CDR3 protein sequence, its rows merge into one entry that carries the most common genes and DNA. Across this sample there are about 290,000 distinct CDR3 sequences, with over 7.5% seen only once. The ten largest clones add up to around 10% of the sample. The sequences come from peripheral blood, collected 360 days after TCRalphabeta/CD19-depleted stem cell transplant. The origin of the receptors is a female patient aged 2-10 years who had a stem cell transplant for Fanconi anemia, so the T cells may come from the graft donor.

By proportion, this clonotype is medium-sized. CDR3 nucleotides: TGTGCCAGCAGCTCGACAGCTGGGAACACAGATACGCAGTATTTT. Translation: CASSSTAGNTDTQYF. The chain couples TRBV7-2 to TRBJ2-3; maybe TRBD1 (5 bases). V dropped 4 bases and J dropped 2 bases, with 13 bases sitting between them. Germline values: CDR1 SGHTA, CDR2 FQGNSA. The CDR3 totals 15 residues.

V usage is TRBV6-5 and J usage is TRBJ2-7; 10 nucleotides match TRBD2. The V gene's germline CDR1 is MNHEY and CDR2 SVGAGI. The V segment lost 6 bases and the J segment 2 bases; nucleotides outside the gene matches: 4. This CDR3 comprises 14 residues. CDR3 amino acids: CASRASGGPYEQYF. CDR3 bases: TGTGCCAGCAGGGCTAGCGGGGGTCCCTACGAGCAGTACTTC.

In this sample, this clonotype turned up many times. The chain joins TRBV12-3 or TRBV12-4 to TRBJ2-5; 11 nucleotides align to TRBD2. V shed 2 bases and J 4 bases; nucleotides not matched to a gene: 3. The CDR3 extends over 15 amino acids. CDR3 protein: CASSLLAGGGETQYF. The DNA for the CDR3 is TGTGCCAGCAGTTTACTAGCGGGGGGAGGAGAGACCCAGTACTTC.

Many counts were recorded for this clonotype. V gene TRBV5-1 combines with J gene TRBJ2-1; TRBD2 matches at 7 bases. The germline gives CDR1 SGHRS, CDR2 YFSETQ. J gave up 1 base and V 5 bases, and 9 bases lay outside the gene matches. The CDR3 sequence is 16 residues long. The CDR3 region has the DNA TGCGCCAGCAGTCTGAGACCGGGACTATCCTACAATGAGCAGTTCTTC. Its translation: CASSLRPGLSYNEQFF. The variable domain in full, with the rest retrieved from reference TRBV5-1 and TRBJ2-1, is KAGVTQTPRYLIKTRGQQVTLSCSPISGHRSVSWYQQTPGQGLQFLFEYFSETQRNKGNFPGRFSGRQFSNSRSEMNVSTLELGDSALYLCASSLRPGLSYNEQFFGPGTRLTVL.

There are many counts of this clonotype. The chain carries TRBV27 and TRBJ2-1; D perhaps matches TRBD2 (6 bases). The germline V gene encodes CDR1 MNHEY and CDR2 SMNVEV (reference sequence). The CDR3 contains 14 residues. Trimming pared 10 bases from V and 0 bases from J, leaving 13 bases between. This CDR3 reads CATQRVSSYNEQFF. In DNA, the CDR3 is TGTGCCACACAGCGGGTCAGCTCCTACAATGAGCAGTTCTTC.

Note on this clonotype: A much larger clone is a single base away; this may be a read error. This sequence joins TRBV20-1 and TRBJ1-5; 7 bases match TRBD1. This CDR3 region has 16 residues. From germline, CDR1 is DFQATT and CDR2 SNEGSKA (reference sequence). The chain's CDR3 is CCARDWEGASNQPQHF. Here the CDR3 DNA reads TGCTGTGCTAGAGATTGGGAGGGGGCGAGCAATCAGCCCCAGCATTTT.

V usage is TRBV3-1 and J usage is TRBJ1-2, with TRBD1 matching 7 bases. Trimming at V came to 1 base and at J to 1 base, leaving 6 bases not matched to a gene. CDR3 length equals 16 residues. Germline values: CDR1 LGHDT, CDR2 YNNKEL (reference sequence). The CDR3, as DNA: TGTGCCAGCAGCCAAGCCAGGGACAGCTTTAACTATGGCTACACCTTC. As protein: CASSQARDSFNYGYTF.

This clonotype was counted many times. V and J are TRBV5-5 and TRBJ2-7, with TRBD2 identical over 9 bases. After removal of 2 bases from V and 3 bases from J, the junction contained 3 bases not matched to a gene. There are 14 residues in the CDR3. Germline CDR1 reads SGHKS; CDR2 reads YYEKEE (reference sequence). CDR3 loop: CASSFGLALYEQYV. The CDR3 nucleotides are TGTGCCAGCAGCTTCGGACTAGCGCTCTACGAGCAGTACGTC.

This clonotype appeared a few times. This chain connects TRBV7-9 to TRBJ1-1; D is possibly TRBD1 (5 bases). V lost 5 bases and J 4 bases, leaving 17 bases between the germline ends. CDR1 is SEHNR and CDR2 is FQNEAQ in the germline V gene (reference sequence). This CDR3 region has 15 residues. CDR3 sequence reads: CASSPRPSGGTEAFF. The CDR3 DNA sequence: TGTGCCAGCAGCCCGCGGCCGTCCGGGGGCACTGAAGCTTTCTTT.

The V and J genes are TRBV18 and TRBJ2-5, with unresolved D. The V gene lost 0 bases and the J gene lost 3 bases, with 5 bases spanning the gap. CDR1 KGHSH and CDR2 LQKENI come from the germline V gene. The CDR3 consists of 13 residues. This CDR3 reads CASSPPVKETQYF. The CDR3 DNA sequence: TGTGCCAGCTCACCACCGGTAAAAGAGACCCAGTACTTC.